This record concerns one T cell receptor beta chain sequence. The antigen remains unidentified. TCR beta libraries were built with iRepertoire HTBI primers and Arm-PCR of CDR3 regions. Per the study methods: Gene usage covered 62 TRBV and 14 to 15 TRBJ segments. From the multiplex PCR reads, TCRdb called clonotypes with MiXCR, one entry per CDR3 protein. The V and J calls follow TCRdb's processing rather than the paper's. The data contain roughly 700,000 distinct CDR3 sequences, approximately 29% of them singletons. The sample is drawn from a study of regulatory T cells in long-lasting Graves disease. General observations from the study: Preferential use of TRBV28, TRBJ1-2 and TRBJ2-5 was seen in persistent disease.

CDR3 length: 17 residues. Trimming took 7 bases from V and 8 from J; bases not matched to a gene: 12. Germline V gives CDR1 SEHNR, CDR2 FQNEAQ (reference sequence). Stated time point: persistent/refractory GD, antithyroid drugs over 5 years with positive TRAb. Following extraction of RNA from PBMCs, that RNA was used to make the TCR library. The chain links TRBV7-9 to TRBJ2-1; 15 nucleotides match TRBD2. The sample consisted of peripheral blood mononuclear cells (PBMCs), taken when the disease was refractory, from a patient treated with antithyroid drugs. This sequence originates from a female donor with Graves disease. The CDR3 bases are TGTGCCAGCAAGTCGGGACTAGCGGGAGGAGGTTGGGATGAGCAGTTCTTC. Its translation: CASKSGLAGGGWDEQFF.